This T cell receptor (beta chain) comes out of a study of blood T cell repertoires in COVID-19. Study in general: The study drew acute and convalescent COVID-19 samples from the United States, Italy and Spain. From T cells, B-cell-depleted T cells, or PBMCs came the material, which was cDNA or gDNA.

As processed by the authors: Estimated nucleated cell counts came from reference gene primer amplification. Data came from immunoSEQ multiplex PCR; TCRdb stores just in-frame clones and leaves some out. The D gene and trimming were derived from the DNA, and the V and J assignments and clone size from that table. The sample has 300,000 to 450,000 clones, approximately 77% seen once. V lost 2 bases and J lost 3, with 8 bases in between. CDR3 length: 14 residues. Germline CDR1 reads LNHDA; CDR2 reads SQIVND (reference sequence). What was sequenced was peripheral blood. The gene calls are TRBV19 and TRBJ1-5; a possible D gene is TRBD1 (5 bases). This receptor was obtained from a human donor with acute or convalescent COVID-19. The donor label of this sample is uncertain. Written as DNA, the CDR3 is TGTGCCAGTAGTATAACGGGGGTCAATCAGCCCCAGCATTTT. Protein product: CASSITGVNQPQHF.